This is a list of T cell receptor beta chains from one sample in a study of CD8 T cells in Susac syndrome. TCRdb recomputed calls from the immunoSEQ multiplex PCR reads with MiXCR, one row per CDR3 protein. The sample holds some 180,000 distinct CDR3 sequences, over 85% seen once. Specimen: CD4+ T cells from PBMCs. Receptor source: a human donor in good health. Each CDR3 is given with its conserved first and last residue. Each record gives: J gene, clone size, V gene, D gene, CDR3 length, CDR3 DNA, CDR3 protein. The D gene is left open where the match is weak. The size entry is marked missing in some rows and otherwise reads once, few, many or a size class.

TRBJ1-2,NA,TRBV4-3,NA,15,TGCGCCAGCAGCCAAGACACAGGGACCTTCTATGGCTACACCTTC,CASSQDTGTFYGYTF
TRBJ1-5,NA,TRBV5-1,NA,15,TGCGCCAGCAGCTTGGATGATTACAGCAATCAGCCCCAGCATTTT,CASSLDDYSNQPQHF
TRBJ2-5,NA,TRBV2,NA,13,TGTGCCAGCAGCCGCCTAGTCCGGGAGACCCAGTACTTC,CASSRLVRETQYF
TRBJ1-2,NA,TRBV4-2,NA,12,TGTGCCAGCAGCCAAGGGGACTATGGCTACACCTTC,CASSQGDYGYTF
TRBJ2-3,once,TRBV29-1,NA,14,TGCAGCGTTGAAGGTAACAGACGGGGAGATACGCAGTATTTT,CSVEGNRRGDTQYF
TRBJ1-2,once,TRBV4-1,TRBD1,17,TGCGCCAGCAGCCTCTTGGACAGGGGGCTTACAACCTATGGCTACACCTTC,CASSLLDRGLTTYGYTF
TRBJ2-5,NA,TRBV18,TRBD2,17,TGTGCCAGCTCACCACGTGAACTAGCGGGAGGGACAGAGACCCAGTACTTC,CASSPRELAGGTETQYF
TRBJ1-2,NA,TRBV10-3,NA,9,TGTGCCATCAGGAATGGCTACACCTTC,CAIRNGYTF
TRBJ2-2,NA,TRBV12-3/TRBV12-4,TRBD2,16,TGTGCCAGCAGTCCGGGGGGGCAAACCCCCCCCGGGGAGCTGTTTTTT,CASSPGGQTPPGELFF
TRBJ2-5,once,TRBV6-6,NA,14,TGTGCCAGTCAGCCGGGACACCTCCAAGAGACCCAGTACTTC,CASQPGHLQETQYF
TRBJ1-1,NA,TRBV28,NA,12,TGTGCCAGCAGGCGTCGACAGATCGAAGCTTTCTTT,CASRRRQIEAFF
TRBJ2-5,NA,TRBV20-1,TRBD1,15,TGCAGTGCTAGAGATATTAAGGGGGCTGAAGAGACCCAGTACTTC,CSARDIKGAEETQYF
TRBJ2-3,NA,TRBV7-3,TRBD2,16,TGTGCCAGCAGCCCAACGACTAGCGGGGGGCTTAATACGCAGTATTTT,CASSPTTSGGLNTQYF
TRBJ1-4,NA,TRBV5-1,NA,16,TGCGCCAGCAGCTTGTCCTCGAGGTCCGTTGGAGAAAAACTGTTTTTT,CASSLSSRSVGEKLFF
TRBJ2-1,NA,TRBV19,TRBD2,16,TGTGCCAGTAGTATATTTGCGGGGGGCATATACAATGAGCAGTTCTTC,CASSIFAGGIYNEQFF
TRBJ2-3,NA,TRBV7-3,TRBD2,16,TGTGCCAGCAGCTCGGGACTAGCGGGGGGTGTGGATACGCAGTATTTT,CASSSGLAGGVDTQYF
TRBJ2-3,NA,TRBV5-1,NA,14,TGCGCCAGCAGGGTAGGGGGGTCCACGTCAACGCAGTATTTT,CASRVGGSTSTQYF
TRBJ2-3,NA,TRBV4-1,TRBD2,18,TGCGCCAGCAGCCAAGATCTCCTAGCGGGGGTCAGCACAGATACGCAGTATTTT,CASSQDLLAGVSTDTQYF
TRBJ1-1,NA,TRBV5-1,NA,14,TGCGCCAGCAGCAGCAACCTCAGGGAAACTGAAGCTTTCTTT,CASSSNLRETEAFF
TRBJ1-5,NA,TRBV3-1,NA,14,TGTGCCAGCAGCCAAGTAGACAGCAATCAGCCCCAGCATTTT,CASSQVDSNQPQHF
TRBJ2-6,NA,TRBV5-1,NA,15,TGCGCCAGCAGCTTGACGGACTCTGGGGCCAACGTCCTGACTTTC,CASSLTDSGANVLTF
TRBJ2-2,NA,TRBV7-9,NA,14,TGTGCCAGCAGCTTTCCCACGAACACCGGGGAGCTGTTTTTT,CASSFPTNTGELFF
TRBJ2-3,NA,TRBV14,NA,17,TGTGCCAGCAGCCAAGACCCCGTGGGGCGGTACACAGATACGCAGTATTTT,CASSQDPVGRYTDTQYF
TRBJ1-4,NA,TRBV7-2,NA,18,TGTGCCAGCAGCTTACGGGGCCGGAGGGGGACTACTAATGAAAAACTGTTTTTT,CASSLRGRRGTTNEKLFF
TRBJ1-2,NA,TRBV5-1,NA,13,TGCGCCAGCAGCTTGGACCCGACGTTGGGCTACACCTTC,CASSLDPTLGYTF
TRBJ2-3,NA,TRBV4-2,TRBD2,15,TGTGCCAGCAGCCAGGGGGGGAGAGGCGCAGATACGCAGTATTTT,CASSQGGRGADTQYF
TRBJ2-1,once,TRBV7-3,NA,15,TGTGCCAGCAGCTTAACGATAGTAGGTTACAATGAGCAGTTCTTC,CASSLTIVGYNEQFF
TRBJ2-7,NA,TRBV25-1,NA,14,TGTGCCAGCAGCCACAGGGCCCCCGTCTACGAGCAGTACTTC,CASSHRAPVYEQYF
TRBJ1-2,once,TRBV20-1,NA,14,TGCAGTGCTAGCGGGCAGGGCGAAGCCTATGGCTACACCTTC,CSASGQGEAYGYTF
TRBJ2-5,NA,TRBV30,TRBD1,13,TGTGCCTGGAGTTTCAGTGGAACAGGGGCCCAGTACTTC,CAWSFSGTGAQYF
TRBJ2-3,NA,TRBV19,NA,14,TGTGCCAGTAGTATTTCGGGGATCACAGATACGCAGTATTTT,CASSISGITDTQYF
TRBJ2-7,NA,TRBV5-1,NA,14,TGCGCCAGCAGCTTGGTGGTCAGCTCCTACGAGCAGTACTTC,CASSLVVSSYEQYF
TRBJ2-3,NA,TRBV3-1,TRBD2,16,TGTGCCAGCAGCCAAGATCATAGCGGGGGCACAGATACGCAGTATTTT,CASSQDHSGGTDTQYF
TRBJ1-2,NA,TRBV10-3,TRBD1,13,TGTGCCGCGACCGGGACAGGGGGCTTCGGCTACACCTTC,CAATGTGGFGYTF
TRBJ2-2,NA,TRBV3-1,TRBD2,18,TGTGCCAGCAGCCAACTGCTTACGGGGGGGTGGAACACCGGGGAGCTGTTTTTT,CASSQLLTGGWNTGELFF
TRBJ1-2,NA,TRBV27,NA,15,TGTGCCAGCAGTCCCTTGCTTGAAGCTAACTATGGCTACACCTTC,CASSPLLEANYGYTF
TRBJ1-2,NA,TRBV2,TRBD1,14,TGTGCCAGCAGATCCTGGGGACAGGTGTATGGCTACACCTTC,CASRSWGQVYGYTF
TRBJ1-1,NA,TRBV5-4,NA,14,TGTGCCAGCAGCCCCACAGGCATGAACACTGAAGCTTTCTTT,CASSPTGMNTEAFF
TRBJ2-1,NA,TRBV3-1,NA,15,TGTGCCAGCAGCTGGGAGGGGGAGAATTTCAATGAGCAGTTCTTC,CASSWEGENFNEQFF
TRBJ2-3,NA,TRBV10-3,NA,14,TGTGCCATCACCCCCCTGTCTAGCACAGATACGCAGTATTTT,CAITPLSSTDTQYF
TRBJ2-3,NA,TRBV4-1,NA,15,TGCGCCAGCAGCCAAGAGGGGCCTAGCACAGATACGCAGTATTTT,CASSQEGPSTDTQYF